This TCR beta chain emerged from a study of post-analysis software for immune sequencing data. TCR beta cDNA libraries had unique molecular identifiers. TCRdb redid the calling of the PCR reads with MiXCR, one entry per CDR3 protein. This table has over 300,000 distinct CDR3 sequences, approximately 33% appearing once. CDR1 and CDR2 (germline): LGHNT, FRNRAP. The V and J ends lost 4 bases and 1 base respectively, with 19 bases between them. The CDR3 sequence is 17 residues long. Worth noting for this clonotype: The antigen remains unidentified.

Overall study findings and caveats: Several TRBV segments, TRBV5-6, TRBV5-1 and TRBV20-1 among them, were found more frequent in patients than controls.

V and J are TRBV12-5 and TRBJ1-1; D is uncertain. This sequence was found in a girl aged 10-17 years with multiple sclerosis. The source material was blood. Here the CDR3 DNA reads TGTGCTAGTGGTTCCGTTCGGGAGTTTCTTCAGAACACTGAAGCTTTCTTT. It is translated as CASGSVREFLQNTEAFF.